A selection of T cell receptor beta chains follows, all from one sample in a study of CXCR3-negative and CXCR3-positive naive CD8 T cells. TCRdb processed the 5' RACE reads again and assigns one entry to each CDR3 protein, with no DNA. The table lists over 100,000 distinct CDR3 sequences. Specimen: naive CXCR3+ CD8+ T cells from blood. Source of these receptors: a human donor in good health. Some clones in this sample may be carry-over from other donors' samples. CDR3s include the opening cysteine and the closing phenylalanine or tryptophan.

v_call: TRBV7-2; j_call: TRBJ2-3; cdr3_aa: CASSRDPPGTDTQYF
v_call: TRBV27; j_call: TRBJ2-2; cdr3_aa: CASSLGGSGELFF
v_call: TRBV29-1; j_call: TRBJ2-1; cdr3_aa: CSVEDPRVRDGNEQFF
v_call: TRBV5-6; j_call: TRBJ1-1; cdr3_aa: CASGGQYLNTEAFF
v_call: TRBV5-1; j_call: TRBJ1-3; cdr3_aa: CASSPIGDSSGNTIYF
v_call: TRBV10-2; j_call: TRBJ2-1; cdr3_aa: CASRGGVLNNEQFF
v_call: TRBV28; j_call: TRBJ2-7; cdr3_aa: CASTSGQGSYEQYF
v_call: TRBV24-1; j_call: TRBJ1-5; cdr3_aa: CATSDYNQPQHF
v_call: TRBV14; j_call: TRBJ1-4; cdr3_aa: CASSHPGQGRIVEKLFF
v_call: TRBV12-3/TRBV12-4; j_call: TRBJ2-2; cdr3_aa: CASRSTWLSGVTNTGELFF
v_call: TRBV12-3/TRBV12-4; j_call: TRBJ2-1; cdr3_aa: CATQMGGLPNEQFF
v_call: TRBV29-1; j_call: TRBJ2-3; cdr3_aa: CSVVVGYPGDTQYF
v_call: TRBV4-1; j_call: TRBJ2-7; cdr3_aa: CASSQDIALDGFSYEQYF
v_call: TRBV15; j_call: TRBJ1-1; cdr3_aa: CATSRDGTCGSEAFF
v_call: TRBV5-1; j_call: TRBJ2-3; cdr3_aa: CASSLAPSGGDFTDTQYF
v_call: TRBV2; j_call: TRBJ2-7; cdr3_aa: CASSPKSWTGIYEQYF
v_call: TRBV28; j_call: TRBJ1-4; cdr3_aa: CASSGGTETEKLFF
v_call: TRBV29-1; j_call: TRBJ2-7; cdr3_aa: CSVRDSYEQYF
v_call: TRBV2; j_call: TRBJ2-2; cdr3_aa: CASSEDTGELFF
v_call: TRBV28; j_call: TRBJ2-1; cdr3_aa: CASSSGLAGLFDEQFF
v_call: TRBV4-1; j_call: TRBJ1-4; cdr3_aa: CASSQDLGKLFF
v_call: TRBV11-2; j_call: TRBJ2-3; cdr3_aa: CASSLGVAGAARADTQYF
v_call: TRBV20-1; j_call: TRBJ1-1; cdr3_aa: CSARGRMNTEAFF
v_call: TRBV9; j_call: TRBJ2-1; cdr3_aa: CASSSDRGPYNEQFF
v_call: TRBV9; j_call: TRBJ2-2; cdr3_aa: CASSVQVKVGASTGELFF
v_call: TRBV5-1; j_call: TRBJ2-7; cdr3_aa: CASSLGGTVYEQYF
v_call: TRBV29-1; j_call: TRBJ1-2; cdr3_aa: CSVQDRGYYGYTF
v_call: TRBV29-1; j_call: TRBJ2-2; cdr3_aa: CSVALDANTGELFF
v_call: TRBV7-8; j_call: TRBJ2-7; cdr3_aa: CASSLGAGSGYEQYF
v_call: TRBV20-1; j_call: TRBJ1-2; cdr3_aa: CSASPIRGQFSASWGYGYTF
v_call: TRBV13; j_call: TRBJ2-5; cdr3_aa: CASSFWSARETQYF
v_call: TRBV7-3; j_call: TRBJ2-1; cdr3_aa: CASSLNRAEQFF
v_call: TRBV28; j_call: TRBJ2-5; cdr3_aa: CASSLYGTGPQETQYF
v_call: TRBV29-1; j_call: TRBJ2-5; cdr3_aa: CSVRRTGETQYF
v_call: TRBV29-1; j_call: TRBJ2-7; cdr3_aa: CSTRDSTYEQYF
v_call: TRBV7-8; j_call: TRBJ1-1; cdr3_aa: CASSLFRGKMVTEAFF
v_call: TRBV19; j_call: TRBJ2-3; cdr3_aa: CASSIDGSRTDTQYF
v_call: TRBV25-1; j_call: TRBJ2-1; cdr3_aa: CASSSGGASNEQFF
v_call: TRBV20-1; j_call: TRBJ2-5; cdr3_aa: CSASPSEETQYF
v_call: TRBV20-1; j_call: TRBJ2-1; cdr3_aa: CSAKELTNSNEQFF
v_call: TRBV4-1; j_call: TRBJ2-1; cdr3_aa: CATLSLAKNEQFF
v_call: TRBV21-1; j_call: TRBJ1-2; cdr3_aa: CASSKDTQLYGYTF
v_call: TRBV11-3; j_call: TRBJ2-5; cdr3_aa: CASSSRFSGGARETQYF
v_call: TRBV7-9; j_call: TRBJ1-1; cdr3_aa: CASSGQGRGEAFF
v_call: TRBV12-3/TRBV12-4; j_call: TRBJ2-7; cdr3_aa: CASSLLGATYEQYF
v_call: TRBV29-1; j_call: TRBJ2-2; cdr3_aa: CSVEEAARSNTGELFF
v_call: TRBV7-8; j_call: TRBJ2-2; cdr3_aa: CASSFPLAGPYTGELFF
v_call: TRBV10-1; j_call: TRBJ2-1; cdr3_aa: CASSEAFNEQFF
v_call: TRBV15; j_call: TRBJ2-1; cdr3_aa: CATSERGVYNEQFF
v_call: TRBV6-1; j_call: TRBJ2-7; cdr3_aa: CASSEARNEQYF
v_call: TRBV7-9; j_call: TRBJ2-7; cdr3_aa: CASSAAPYEQYF
v_call: TRBV7-6; j_call: TRBJ2-5; cdr3_aa: CASSSIPGQAQETQYF
v_call: TRBV4-2; j_call: TRBJ2-7; cdr3_aa: CASSLPRGGYEQYF
v_call: TRBV4-2; j_call: TRBJ1-5; cdr3_aa: CASSQDNGQPQHF
v_call: TRBV19; j_call: TRBJ2-1; cdr3_aa: CASSIGGEEQFF
v_call: TRBV27; j_call: TRBJ2-7; cdr3_aa: CASSWAGWTYEQYF
v_call: TRBV4-3; j_call: TRBJ1-1; cdr3_aa: CASSQDFWGSKMNTEAFF
v_call: TRBV10-3; j_call: TRBJ1-5; cdr3_aa: CAISEVGRDSNQPQHF
v_call: TRBV29-1; j_call: TRBJ2-1; cdr3_aa: CSVEGEAEASSYNEQFF
v_call: TRBV25-1; j_call: TRBJ2-7; cdr3_aa: CASSRTVSEQYF